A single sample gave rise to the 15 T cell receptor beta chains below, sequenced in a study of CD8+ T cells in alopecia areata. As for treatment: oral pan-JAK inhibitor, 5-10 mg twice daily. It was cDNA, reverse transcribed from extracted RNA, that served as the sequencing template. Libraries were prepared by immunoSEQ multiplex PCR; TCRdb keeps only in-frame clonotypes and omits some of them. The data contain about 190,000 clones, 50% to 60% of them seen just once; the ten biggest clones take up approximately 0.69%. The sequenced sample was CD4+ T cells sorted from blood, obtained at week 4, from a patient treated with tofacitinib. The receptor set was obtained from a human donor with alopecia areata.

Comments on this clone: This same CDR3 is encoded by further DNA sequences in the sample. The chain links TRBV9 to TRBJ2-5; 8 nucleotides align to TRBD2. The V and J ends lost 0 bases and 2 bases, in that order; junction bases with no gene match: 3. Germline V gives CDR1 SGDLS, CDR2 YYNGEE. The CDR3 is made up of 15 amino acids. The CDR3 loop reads CASSVGPSGQETQYF. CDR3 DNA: TGTGCCAGCAGCGTAGGCCCTAGCGGGCAAGAGACCCAGTACTTC.

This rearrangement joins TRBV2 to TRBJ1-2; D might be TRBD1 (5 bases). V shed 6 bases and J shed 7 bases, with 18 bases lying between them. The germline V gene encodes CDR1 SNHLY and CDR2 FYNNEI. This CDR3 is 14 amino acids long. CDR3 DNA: TGTGCCAGCAGGGGGGGTATGGAGGGTCTTGGCTACACCTTC. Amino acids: CASRGGMEGLGYTF.

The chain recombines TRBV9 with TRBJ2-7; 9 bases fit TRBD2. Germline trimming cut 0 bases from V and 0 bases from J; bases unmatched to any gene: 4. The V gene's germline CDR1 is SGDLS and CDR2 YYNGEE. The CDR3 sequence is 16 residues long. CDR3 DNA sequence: TGTGCCAGCAGCGTAGCGCCTAGCGGGACCTCCTACGAGCAGTACTTC. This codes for CASSVAPSGTSYEQYF. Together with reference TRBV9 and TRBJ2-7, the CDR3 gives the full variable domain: DSGVTQTPKHLITATGQRVTLRCSPRSGDLSVYWYQQSLDQGLQFLIQYYNGEERAKGNILERFSAQQFPDLHSELNLSSLELGDSALYFCASSVAPSGTSYEQYFGPGTRLTVT.

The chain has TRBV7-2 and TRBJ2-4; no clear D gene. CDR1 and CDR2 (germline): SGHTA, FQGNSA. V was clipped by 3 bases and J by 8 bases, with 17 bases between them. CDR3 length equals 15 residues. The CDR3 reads CASSFNGFHLDIQYF. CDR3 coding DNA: TGTGCCAGCAGCTTCAACGGGTTTCATCTCGACATTCAGTACTTC.

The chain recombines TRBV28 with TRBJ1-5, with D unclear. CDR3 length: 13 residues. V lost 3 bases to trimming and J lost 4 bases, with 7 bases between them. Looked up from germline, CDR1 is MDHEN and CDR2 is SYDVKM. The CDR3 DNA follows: TGTGCCAGCAGTTTTGCGGGGAATCAGCCCCAGCATTTT. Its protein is CASSFAGNQPQHF.

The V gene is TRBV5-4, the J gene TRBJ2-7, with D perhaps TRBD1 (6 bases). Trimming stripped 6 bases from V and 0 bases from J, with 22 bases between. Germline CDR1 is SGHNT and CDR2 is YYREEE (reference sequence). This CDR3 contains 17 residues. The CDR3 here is CASTIMGRGQSSYEQYF. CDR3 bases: TGTGCCAGCACCATTATGGGACGCGGACAGAGCTCCTACGAGCAGTACTTC.

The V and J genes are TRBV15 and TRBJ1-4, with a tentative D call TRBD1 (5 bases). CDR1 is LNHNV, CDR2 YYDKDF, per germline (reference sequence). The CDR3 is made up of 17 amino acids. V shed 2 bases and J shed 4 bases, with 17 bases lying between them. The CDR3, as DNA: TGTGCCACCAGCAGACCGGTCGGGGGAAAAGTTAATGAAAAACTGTTTTTT. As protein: CATSRPVGGKVNEKLFF.

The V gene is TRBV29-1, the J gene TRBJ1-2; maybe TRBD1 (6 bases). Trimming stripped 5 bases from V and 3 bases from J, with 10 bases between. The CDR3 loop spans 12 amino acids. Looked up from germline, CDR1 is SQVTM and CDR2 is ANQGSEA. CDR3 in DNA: TGCAGCGTTACAGGGTTCGACTATGGCTACACCTTC. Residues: CSVTGFDYGYTF.

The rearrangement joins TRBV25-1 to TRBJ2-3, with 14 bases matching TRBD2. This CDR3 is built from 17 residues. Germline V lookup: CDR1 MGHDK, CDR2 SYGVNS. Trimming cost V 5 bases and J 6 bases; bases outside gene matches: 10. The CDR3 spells CASSPSWGLAGVDTQYF. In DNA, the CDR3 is TGTGCCAGCAGTCCCTCGTGGGGACTAGCGGGAGTGGATACGCAGTATTTT.

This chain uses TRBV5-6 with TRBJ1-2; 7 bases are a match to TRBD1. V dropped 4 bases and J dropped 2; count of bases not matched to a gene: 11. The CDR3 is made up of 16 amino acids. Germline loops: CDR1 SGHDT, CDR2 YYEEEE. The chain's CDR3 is CASSPKGAGTNYGYTF. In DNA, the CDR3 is TGTGCCAGCAGCCCAAAGGGGGCAGGGACGAACTATGGCTACACCTTC.

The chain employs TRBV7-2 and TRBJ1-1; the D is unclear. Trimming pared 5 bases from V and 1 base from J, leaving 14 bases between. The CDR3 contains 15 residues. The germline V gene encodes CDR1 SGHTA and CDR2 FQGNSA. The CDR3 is CASSPRVWGNTEAFF. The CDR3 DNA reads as TGTGCCAGCAGCCCCCGTGTTTGGGGGAACACTGAAGCTTTCTTT.

This CDR3 is CASRLGSRDTEAFF. Written as DNA, the CDR3 is TGTGCCAGCAGGTTAGGGTCGAGGGACACTGAAGCTTTCTTT. This chain joins TRBV6-1 and TRBJ1-1, with D hard to call. Germline V CDR1 and CDR2: MNHNS, SASEGT. The CDR3 length is 14 residues. V was cut by 6 bases and J by 3 bases, with 14 bases left in between.

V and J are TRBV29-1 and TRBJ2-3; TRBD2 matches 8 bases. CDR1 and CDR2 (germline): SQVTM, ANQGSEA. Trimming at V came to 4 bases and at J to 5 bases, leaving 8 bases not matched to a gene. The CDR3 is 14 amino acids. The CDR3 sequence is CSVGGGRWEDTQYF. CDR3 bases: TGCAGCGTTGGCGGGGGGCGGTGGGAAGATACGCAGTATTTT.

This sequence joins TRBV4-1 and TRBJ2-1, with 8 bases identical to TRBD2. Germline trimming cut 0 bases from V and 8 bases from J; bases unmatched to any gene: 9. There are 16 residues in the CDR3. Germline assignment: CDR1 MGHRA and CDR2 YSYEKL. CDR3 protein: CASSQEGSGRGDEQFF. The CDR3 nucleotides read TGCGCCAGCAGCCAAGAGGGAAGCGGGAGAGGGGATGAGCAGTTCTTC.

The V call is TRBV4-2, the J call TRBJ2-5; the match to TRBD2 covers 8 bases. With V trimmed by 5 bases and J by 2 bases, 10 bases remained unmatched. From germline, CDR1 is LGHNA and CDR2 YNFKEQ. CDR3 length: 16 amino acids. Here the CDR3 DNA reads TGTGCCAGCAGCTTGGCCCCCGGGGGGGGACAAGAGACCCAGTACTTC. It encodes CASSLAPGGGQETQYF.